These 17 T cell receptor beta chains were sequenced from one sample in a study of T cell repertoires in cytomegalovirus infection. TCRdb called the reads again in MiXCR, with one record for every CDR3 protein. The table includes roughly 140,000 distinct CDR3 sequences, roughly a quarter detected once. Sequenced material: PBMCs. The receptor set was obtained from a human donor in good health (CMV status not recorded). Some clones in this sample may be carry-over from other donors' samples.

This clonotype was found a few times. The CDR3 region is CSALKGRPEAFF. CDR3 nucleotide sequence: TGCAGCGCCCTAAAGGGGAGGCCTGAAGCTTTCTTT. The chain combines TRBV29-1 with TRBJ1-1, with TRBD1 as a possible D gene (5 bases). V lost 7 bases and J lost 6, with 15 bases in between. The CDR3 loop spans 12 amino acids. CDR1 and CDR2 (germline): SQVTM, ANQGSEA.

This clonotype was detected ten times or more. V is TRBV4-1 and J is TRBJ1-1; D might be TRBD1 (5 bases). The CDR3 totals 15 residues. Trimming left V 1 base short and J 4 bases short, with 13 bases between. The germline CDR1 and CDR2 sequences are MGHRA and YSYEKL. The CDR3 DNA is TGCGCCAGCAGCCAAGCGGGACTGGCTAGCACTGAAGCTTTCTTT. Encoded protein: CASSQAGLASTEAFF.

In this sample, this clonotype turned up many times. The gene calls are TRBV6-2 or TRBV6-3 and TRBJ2-5, with a tentative D call TRBD2 (6 bases). Germline V lookup: CDR1 MNHEY, CDR2 SVGEGT. The CDR3 spans 13 residues. Deletions cut 4 bases from V and 4 bases from J, with 10 bases between. In DNA, the CDR3 is TGTGCCAGCAGTTCGGGAGTCAGAGAGACCCAGTACTTC. Translation: CASSSGVRETQYF.

The chain uses TRBV20-1 and TRBJ2-2; 11 nucleotides align to TRBD1. This CDR3 is built from 14 residues. Germline V gene data show CDR1 as DFQATT and CDR2 as SNEGSKA (reference sequence). V shed 5 bases, J shed 5 bases, and the junction held 4 bases outside the gene matches. This chain's CDR3 is CSAGQGARTGELFF. CDR3 nucleotide sequence: TGCAGTGCTGGACAGGGGGCCCGGACCGGGGAGCTGTTTTTT.

This clonotype came up many times. The chain couples TRBV7-6 to TRBJ1-4, with a possible D match to TRBD1 (5 bases). The CDR3 loop spans 17 amino acids. The germline gives CDR1 SGHVS, CDR2 FNYEAQ. Trimming pared 1 base from V and 0 bases from J, leaving 12 bases between. CDR3 protein: CASSLGSGGATNEKLFF. DNA of the CDR3: TGTGCCAGCAGCTTAGGGTCCGGGGGTGCAACTAATGAAAAACTGTTTTTT.

The CDR3 DNA reads as TGTGCCAGCAGCTTCAGGGGAAGCCCCAACACTGAAGCTTTCTTT. Protein: CASSFRGSPNTEAFF. The rearrangement joins TRBV7-3 to TRBJ1-1, with D possibly matching TRBD1 (6 bases). The length of the CDR3 is 15 residues. Trimming cost V 3 bases and J 2 bases, with 13 bases left between them. CDR1 and CDR2 (germline): SGHTA, FQGTGA.

The CDR3 DNA follows: TGTGCCAGCAGTTTCGGGCGAGGGACAACCCAAGAGACCCAGTACTTC. Translating gives CASSFGRGTTQETQYF. V gene TRBV2 combines with J gene TRBJ2-5, with a weak D call TRBD1 (6 bases). Trimming took 5 bases from V and 1 from J, leaving 17 bases between them. Germline V lookup: CDR1 SNHLY, CDR2 FYNNEI. This CDR3 is built from 16 residues.

This clonotype was found many times. The chain recombines TRBV7-2 with TRBJ1-2, with D possibly matching TRBD1 (5 bases). The CDR3 is 16 residues long. CDR1 and CDR2 from the germline V gene are SGHTA and FQGNSA. V shed 1 base and J shed 1 base, with 13 bases lying between them. The CDR3, as DNA: TGTGCCAGCAGCTTAGTCGTGACAGACCTTAACTATGGCTACACCTTC. Translated: CASSLVVTDLNYGYTF.

This clonotype has ten or more counts. This chain uses TRBV11-1 with TRBJ1-5; the D gene is possibly TRBD1 (5 bases). Trimming took 3 bases from V and 6 from J, leaving 9 bases between them. The CDR3 loop spans 13 amino acids. Germline assignment: CDR1 SGHAT and CDR2 FQDESV (reference sequence). Written as DNA, the CDR3 is TGTGCCAGCAGCTTGGGGCAGACTCAGCCCCAGCATTTT. Its protein product is CASSLGQTQPQHF.

The chain has TRBV29-1 and TRBJ1-1, with 7 bases fitting TRBD1. This CDR3 region has 12 residues. Germline V CDR1 and CDR2: SQVTM, ANQGSEA. Trimming took 4 bases from V and 4 from J; bases not matched to a gene: 3. The CDR3 reads CSVVRGSTEAFF. In DNA, the CDR3 is TGCAGCGTTGTCAGGGGGAGCACTGAAGCTTTCTTT.

This clonotype was detected many times. The V gene is TRBV7-2, the J gene TRBJ1-1; D is undetermined. Germline V gene lookup returns CDR1 SGHTA and CDR2 FQGNSA. V was cut by 3 bases and J by 6 bases, with 5 bases left in between. This CDR3 has 11 residues. The CDR3 nucleotides are TGTGCCAGCAGCTTGTCAGCTGAAGCTTTCTTT. This codes for CASSLSAEAFF.

This sequence joins TRBV15 and TRBJ2-5, with D possibly being TRBD1 (5 bases). Germline values: CDR1 LNHNV, CDR2 YYDKDF (reference sequence). The CDR3 has 12 amino acids. The V gene lost 4 bases and the J gene lost 4 bases, with 7 bases spanning the gap. The CDR3 region is CATSIGVETQYF. CDR3 DNA sequence: TGTGCCACCAGCATAGGGGTAGAGACCCAGTACTTC.

This clonotype was counted at least ten times. An end of the junction differs from the germline gene, which may be a read error. The rearrangement uses TRBV12-3 or TRBV12-4 and TRBJ2-7; D is ambiguous. The CDR3 loop spans 13 amino acids. CDR3 sequence (DNA): TGTGCCAGCAGTTTAAAAGTCTCCGACGAGCAGTACTTC. Its translation is CASSLKVSDEQYF.

This clonotype was picked up many times. This rearrangement joins TRBV12-3 or TRBV12-4 to TRBJ2-7; D is possibly TRBD2 (6 bases). The CDR3 spans 13 residues. Trimming cost V 2 bases and J 6 bases, with 11 bases left between them. For the CDR3, the DNA is TGTGCCAGCAGTTTATTTCGGGGGTTCGAGCAGTACTTC. Its protein is CASSLFRGFEQYF.

This clonotype has just a few counts. The chain is built from TRBV28 and TRBJ2-4, with TRBD1 matching over 10 bases. Trimming removed 2 bases from V and 8 bases from J; junction bases left unmatched: 3. The CDR3 extends over 14 amino acids. Germline CDR1 reads MDHEN; CDR2 reads SYDVKM. CDR3 region: CASSLRTGGDIQYF. CDR3 sequence (DNA): TGTGCCAGCAGTTTACGGACAGGGGGGGACATTCAGTACTTC.

The rearrangement uses TRBV25-1 and TRBJ2-6; D may correspond to TRBD1 or TRBD2 (6 bases each). The CDR3 is made up of 19 amino acids. Germline V gene lookup returns CDR1 MGHDK and CDR2 SYGVNS. Between the trimmed V and J ends, which lost 4 bases and 2 bases, there was a span of 21 bases. The CDR3 spells CASSAPFGRGGAGANVLTF. The CDR3 DNA follows: TGTGCCAGCAGTGCTCCCTTTGGCAGGGGAGGCGCTGGGGCCAACGTCCTGACTTTC.

At least ten counts were recorded for this clonotype. The V gene is TRBV7-3, the J gene TRBJ1-2; D is possibly TRBD1 (5 bases). Trimming removed 2 bases at V and 0 bases at J, with 7 bases between. The CDR3 spans 14 residues. Germline CDR1 and CDR2: SGHTA and FQGTGA. CDR3 DNA: TGTGCCAGCAGCTTAGACAGCACTAACTATGGCTACACCTTC. This translates into CASSLDSTNYGYTF.